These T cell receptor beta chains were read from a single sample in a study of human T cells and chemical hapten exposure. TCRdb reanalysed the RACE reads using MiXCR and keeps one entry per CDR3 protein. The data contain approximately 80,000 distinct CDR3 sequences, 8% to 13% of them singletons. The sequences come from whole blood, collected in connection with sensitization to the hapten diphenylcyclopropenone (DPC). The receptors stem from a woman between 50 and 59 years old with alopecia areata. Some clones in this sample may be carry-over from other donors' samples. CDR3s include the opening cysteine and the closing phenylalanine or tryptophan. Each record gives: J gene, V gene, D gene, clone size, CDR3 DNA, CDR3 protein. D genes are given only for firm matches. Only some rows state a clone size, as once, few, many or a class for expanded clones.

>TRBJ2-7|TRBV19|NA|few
TGTGCCAGTAGTATGCAGGGAGCCTACGAGCAGTACTTC
CASSMQGAYEQYF
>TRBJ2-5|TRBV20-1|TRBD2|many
TGCAGTGCTAGAGCTAGCGGGATGCGGGAGACCCAGTACTTC
CSARASGMRETQYF
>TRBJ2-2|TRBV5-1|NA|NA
TGCGCCAGCAGCCCCGTGTCCGGGAGTAACACCGGGGAGCTGTTTTTT
CASSPVSGSNTGELFF
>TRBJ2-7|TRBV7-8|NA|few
TGTGCCAGCAGCTTAGAACAGATTCTATCCTACGAGCAGTACTTC
CASSLEQILSYEQYF
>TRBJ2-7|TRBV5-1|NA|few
TGCGCCAGCAGCCCGGTTGGGGAGATGTCTTCCGAGCAGTACTTC
CASSPVGEMSSEQYF
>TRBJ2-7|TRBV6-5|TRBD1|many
TGTGCCAGCAGCCGAGCCGGGACAGGGACAAGCGAGCAGTACTTC
CASSRAGTGTSEQYF
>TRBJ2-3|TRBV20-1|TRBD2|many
TGCAGTGCTAGAGGGGCGGAGCGGGGGGAAGATACGCAGTATTTT
CSARGAERGEDTQYF
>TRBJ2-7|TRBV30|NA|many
TGTGCCTGGAACGTGGGAGACCCATCCTCCTACGAGCAGTACTTC
CAWNVGDPSSYEQYF
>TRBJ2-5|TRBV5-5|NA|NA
TGTGCCAGCAGCTTGGAGGTCGAGACCCAGTACTTC
CASSLEVETQYF
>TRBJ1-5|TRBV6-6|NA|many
TGTGCCAGCAGTGTCGCGGTGGGCAATCAGCCCCAGCATTTT
CASSVAVGNQPQHF
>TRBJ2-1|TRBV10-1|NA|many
TGCGCCAGCAGTGATACGAGGCTTCGCAATGAGCAGTTCTTC
CASSDTRLRNEQFF
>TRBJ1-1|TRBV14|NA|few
TGTGCCAGCAGCCAAGATTTGGGTCGACGGGTTGAAGCTTTCTTT
CASSQDLGRRVEAFF
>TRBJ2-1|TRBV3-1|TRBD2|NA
TGTGCCAGCACCCCGACTAGCGGGGACTCCTACAATGAGCAGTTCTTC
CASTPTSGDSYNEQFF
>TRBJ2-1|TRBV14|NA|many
TGTGCCAGCAGCCAAGATGTCGGCCAGACCTACAATGAGCAGTTCTTC
CASSQDVGQTYNEQFF
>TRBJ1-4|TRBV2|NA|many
TGTGCCAGCAGTGCCCTCAGCGAAAAACTGTTTTTT
CASSALSEKLFF
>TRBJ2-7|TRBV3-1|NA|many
TGTGCCAGCAGCCCACGGGCCTCAAAGAACGAGCAGTACTTC
CASSPRASKNEQYF
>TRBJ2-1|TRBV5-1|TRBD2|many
TGCGCCAGCCGCGCGGGGGAGACATACAATGAGCAGTTCTTC
CASRAGETYNEQFF
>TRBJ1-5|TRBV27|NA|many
TGTGCCAGCAGTTGGGTCGGGGGCGATAGCAATCAGCCCCAGCATTTT
CASSWVGGDSNQPQHF
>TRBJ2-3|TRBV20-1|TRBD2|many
TGCAGTGCTAGTGGGGGAAAAGCGGGAAGCACAGATACGCAGTATTTT
CSASGGKAGSTDTQYF
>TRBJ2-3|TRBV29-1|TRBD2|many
TGCAGCGTAACAAAAGCGGGAGGGGTAGATACGCAGTATTTT
CSVTKAGGVDTQYF
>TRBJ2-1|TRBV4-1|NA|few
TGCGCCAGCAGCCAAGCAACAGGATCGGGTGAGCAGTTCTTC
CASSQATGSGEQFF
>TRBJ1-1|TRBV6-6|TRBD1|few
TGTGCCAGCAGTTACGGACAGGGGGCAGGGACTGAAGCTTTCTTT
CASSYGQGAGTEAFF
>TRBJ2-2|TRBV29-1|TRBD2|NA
TGCAGCGTTGCCATTAGCGGGAGGGCCTCCGGGGAGCTGTTTTTT
CSVAISGRASGELFF
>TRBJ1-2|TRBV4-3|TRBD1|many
TGCGCCAGCAGCCTCTACCTGACAGGGATCTATGGCTACACCTTC
CASSLYLTGIYGYTF
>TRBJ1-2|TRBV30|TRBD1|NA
TGTGCCTGGAGTGACAGGGGAGACTATGGCTACACCTTC
CAWSDRGDYGYTF
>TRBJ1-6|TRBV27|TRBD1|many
TGTGCCAGCAGGGGGACAGGGGATTCACCCCTCCACTTT
CASRGTGDSPLHF
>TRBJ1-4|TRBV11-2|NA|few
TGTGCCAGCAGCTCAGGACCGGATGAAAAACTGTTTTTT
CASSSGPDEKLFF
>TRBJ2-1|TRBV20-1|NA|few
TGCAGTGCTAGGTATTCACCAGTCGCCTACAATGAGCAGTTCTTC
CSARYSPVAYNEQFF
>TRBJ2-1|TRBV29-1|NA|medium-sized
TGCAGCGCCCGACCCCGCGGGAATGAGCAGTTCTTC
CSARPRGNEQFF
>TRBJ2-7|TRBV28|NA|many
TGTGCCAGCGTGCGGGACTTTCCCTACGAGCAGTACTTC
CASVRDFPYEQYF
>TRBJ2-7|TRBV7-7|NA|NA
TGTGCCAGCAGCTTAGTCACTAGCAGCGAGCAGTACTTC
CASSLVTSSEQYF
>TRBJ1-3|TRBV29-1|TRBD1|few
TGCAGCGCTAATACAGGGGCTGGAAACACCATATATTTT
CSANTGAGNTIYF
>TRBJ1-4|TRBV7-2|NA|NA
TGTGCCAGCAGCCCCCAACAGGAGGTTAATGAAAAACTGTTTTTT
CASSPQQEVNEKLFF
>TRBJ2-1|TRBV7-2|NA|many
TGTGCCAGCAGCTTAGTTAATGCTAGGGTGGCCTACAATGAGCAGTTCTTC
CASSLVNARVAYNEQFF
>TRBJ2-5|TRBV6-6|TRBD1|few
TGTGCCAGCAGTTACTGGGACAGGGGTATGGAGACCCAGTACTTC
CASSYWDRGMETQYF
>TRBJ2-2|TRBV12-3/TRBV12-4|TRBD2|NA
TGTGCCAGCAGTTTCGTTAGCGGGAGTAACACCGGGGAGCTGTTTTTT
CASSFVSGSNTGELFF
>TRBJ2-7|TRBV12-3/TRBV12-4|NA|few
TGTGCCAGCTTACGAGAGGGGGGGATTACGAAGCAGTACTTC
CASLREGGITKQYF
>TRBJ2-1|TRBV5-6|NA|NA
TGTGCCAGCAGCTTGCGGGGACCCGGGTTCTTC
CASSLRGPGFF
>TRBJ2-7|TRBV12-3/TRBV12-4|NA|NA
TGTGCCAGCAGCACAGGTGGGGACAATTACTACGAGCAGTACTTC
CASSTGGDNYYEQYF
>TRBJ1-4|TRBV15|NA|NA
TGTGCCACCAGCAGAGGGGCGTCTGAAAAACTGTTTTTT
CATSRGASEKLFF
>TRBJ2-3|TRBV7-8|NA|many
TGTGCCAGCAACCCCCCGGGGTACACAGATACGCAGTATTTT
CASNPPGYTDTQYF
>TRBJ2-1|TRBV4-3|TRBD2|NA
TGCGCCAGAAGCCAAGGTTATACTAGCGGGGACCGACACCCCTACAATGAGCAGTTCTTC
CARSQGYTSGDRHPYNEQFF